Presented here are 12 T cell receptor beta chains from one specimen sequenced in a study of beta chain features in type 1 diabetes. Every isolated RNA sample was fully reverse transcribed, so sequencing captured expressed TCRB transcripts. This table comes from immunoSEQ multiplex PCR, and its TCRdb copy is limited to in-frame clones, with some not included. The data contain 200,000 to 250,000 clones, 25% to 30% of them singletons. Sequenced: central memory CD4+ T cells from blood. The receptor source for this set is a young man in good health.

CDR3 in DNA: TGTGCCAGCAGTGCCCGACGGAACAGGGGAGGCACTGAAGCTTTCTTT. Its translation: CASSARRNRGGTEAFF. This chain links TRBV2 with TRBJ1-1; the match to TRBD1 covers 7 bases. V trimming: 4 bases; J trimming: 4 bases; junction bases outside the gene matches: 12. The CDR3 sequence is 16 residues long. The germline gives CDR1 SNHLY, CDR2 FYNNEI.

In nucleotides, the CDR3 is TGTGCCAGCAGGAACGCGGAGACCCAGTACTTC. It is translated as CASRNAETQYF. The rearrangement uses TRBV7-2 and TRBJ2-5; no clear D gene. V lost 6 bases and J lost 5, with 7 bases in between. Per germline, CDR1 SGHTA and CDR2 FQGNSA. There are 11 residues in the CDR3.

Ten or more counts support this clone. Other DNA sequences from this sample encode an identical CDR3 as well. V is TRBV28 and J is TRBJ2-3; weak D call: TRBD2 (5 bases). V lost 2 bases and J 3 bases, leaving 6 bases between the germline ends. CDR1 and CDR2 from the germline V gene are MDHEN and SYDVKM. This CDR3 is built from 13 residues. CDR3 residues: CASSLEGTDTQYF. The DNA of the CDR3 is TGTGCCAGCAGTTTAGAGGGTACAGATACGCAGTATTTT.

This clone showed up just once. V usage is TRBV18 and J usage is TRBJ2-3; D gene ambiguous. The germline V gene encodes CDR1 KGHSH and CDR2 LQKENI. This CDR3 contains 13 residues. Trimming removed 10 bases at V and 1 base at J, with 12 bases between. CDR3 in DNA: TGTGCCATCTTAAAGTCGGGCACAGATACGCAGTATTTT. Amino acid sequence: CAILKSGTDTQYF.

The chain couples TRBV2 to TRBJ2-1, with D uncertain. This CDR3 spans 14 amino acids. V was pared by 4 bases and J by 8 bases, with 15 bases between. In germline, CDR1 is SNHLY, CDR2 FYNNEI. CDR3 sequence: CASSASSRSDEQFF. DNA of the CDR3: TGTGCCAGCAGTGCAAGCTCCCGAAGCGATGAGCAGTTCTTC.

The V and J genes are TRBV23-1 and TRBJ1-1; no reliable D call. TRBV23-1 is an ORF for which the function is uncertain. The V end lost 7 bases, the J end lost 3 bases, and 21 bases lay between the germline ends. The CDR3 has 16 amino acids. In DNA form, the CDR3 reads TGCGCCAGCACCGAGTCCCTCGGTCCACCGGACACTGAAGCTTTCTTT. Its protein is CASTESLGPPDTEAFF.

The V and J genes are TRBV27 and TRBJ2-3; TRBD2 might be the D (5 bases). This CDR3 is built from 14 residues. Germline CDR1 and CDR2: MNHEY and SMNVEV (reference sequence). Trimming took 4 bases from V and 1 from J, leaving 9 bases between them. Here the CDR3 reads CASSSDYGTDTQYF. Here the CDR3 DNA reads TGTGCCAGCAGTTCCGACTATGGCACAGATACGCAGTATTTT.

This chain uses TRBV5-6 with TRBJ1-2, with D hard to call. The CDR3 sequence is 14 residues long. The germline V and J ends were trimmed by 1 base and 6 bases, with 13 bases remaining between them. Germline V gives CDR1 SGHDT, CDR2 YYEEEE. CDR3 bases: TGTGCCAGCAGCTTGTGGTGGCACGGGGATGGCTACACCTTC. Translating it yields CASSLWWHGDGYTF. The full variable domain, rest sourced from reference TRBV5-6 and TRBJ1-2, is DAGVTQSPTHLIKTRGQQVTLRCSPKSGHDTVSWYQQALGQGPQFIFQYYEEEERQRGNFPDRFSGHQFPNYSSELNVNALLLGDSALYLCASSLWWHGDGYTFGSGTRLTVV.

The genes are TRBV4-1 and TRBJ1-5; possible D gene TRBD1, 5 bases. This CDR3 has 16 amino acids. CDR1 and CDR2 from the germline V gene are MGHRA and YSYEKL. The ends were cut back, 1 base at V and 0 bases at J, with 10 bases in the middle. The CDR3 is CASSQAGRGSNQPQHF. The DNA of the CDR3 is TGCGCCAGCAGCCAAGCAGGGCGGGGTAGCAATCAGCCCCAGCATTTT.

The J gene is TRBJ2-2, the V gene TRBV18; D might be TRBD2 (6 bases). The CDR3 is 15 amino acids. Deletions cut 1 base from V and 5 bases from J, with 11 bases between. The V gene's germline CDR1 is KGHSH and CDR2 LQKENI. This CDR3 reads CASSPQSGRTGELFF. The CDR3 DNA follows: TGTGCCAGCTCACCACAGTCAGGGAGGACCGGGGAGCTGTTTTTT. Combining the CDR3 with reference TRBV18 and TRBJ2-2 gives the whole variable domain NAGVMQNPRHLVRRRGQEARLRCSPMKGHSHVYWYRQLPEEGLKFMVYLQKENIIDESGMPKERFSAEFPKEGPSILRIQQVVRGDSAAYFCASSPQSGRTGELFFGEGSRLTVL.

This chain joins TRBV6-5 and TRBJ2-1; no reliable D call. Germline CDR1 MNHEY, CDR2 SVGAGI. The CDR3 is 15 residues long. V shed 7 bases and J shed 3 bases, with 16 bases lying between them. CDR3 DNA: TGTGCCAGCAAAGTAACTGGGCCGAACTACAATGAGCAGTTCTTC. This codes for CASKVTGPNYNEQFF.

This clone was seen a handful of times. The chain is built from TRBV7-2 and TRBJ2-3, with 9 bases fitting TRBD1. Unmatched junction bases numbered 5, after V lost 4 bases and J lost 6 bases. The germline V gene has CDR1 SGHTA and CDR2 FQGNSA. The CDR3 loop spans 14 amino acids. The CDR3 region has the DNA TGTGCCAGCAGCTCAGGGACAGGGCGGGATACGCAGTATTTT. It encodes CASSSGTGRDTQYF.